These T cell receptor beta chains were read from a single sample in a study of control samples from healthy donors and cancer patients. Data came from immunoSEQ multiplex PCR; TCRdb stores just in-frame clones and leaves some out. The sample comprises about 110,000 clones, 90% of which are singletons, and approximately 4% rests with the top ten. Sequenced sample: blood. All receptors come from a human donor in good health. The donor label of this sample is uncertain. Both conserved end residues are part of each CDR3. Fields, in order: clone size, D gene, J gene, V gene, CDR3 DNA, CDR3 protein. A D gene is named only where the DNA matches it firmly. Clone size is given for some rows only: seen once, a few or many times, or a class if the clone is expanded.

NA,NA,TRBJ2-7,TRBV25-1,TGTGCCAGCAGTGAATACGGTCAAGCCTACGAGCAGTACTTC,CASSEYGQAYEQYF
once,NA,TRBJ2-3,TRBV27,TGTGCCAGCAGTTCTTCTAGCACAGATACGCAGTATTTT,CASSSSSTDTQYF
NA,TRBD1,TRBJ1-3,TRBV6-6,TGTGCCAGCAGTACCCCGGGACAGGGATACACCATATATTTT,CASSTPGQGYTIYF
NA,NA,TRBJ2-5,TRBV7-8,TGTGCCAGCAGTTCGACCTCGGGGGCGGGGGAGACCCAGTACTTC,CASSSTSGAGETQYF
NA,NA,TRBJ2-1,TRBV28,TGTGCCAGCAGTCGATACAATGAGCAGTTCTTC,CASSRYNEQFF
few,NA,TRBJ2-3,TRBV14,TGTGCCAGCAGCCAGTGGGCCAGGAGGACACCCGAAGATACGCAGTATTTT,CASSQWARRTPEDTQYF
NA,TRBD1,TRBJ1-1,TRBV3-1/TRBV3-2,TGTGCCAGCAGCCAAGATCGGCAGGGGGCCGGCACTGAAGCTTTCTTT,CASSQDRQGAGTEAFF
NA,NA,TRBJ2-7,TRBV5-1,TGCGCCAGCAGCCGCCGGGACGGACCATACGAGCAGTACTTC,CASSRRDGPYEQYF
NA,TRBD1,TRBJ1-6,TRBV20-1,TGCAGTGCTAGTGGTTGGGACAGGGTTGGTTCACCCCTCCACTTT,CSASGWDRVGSPLHF
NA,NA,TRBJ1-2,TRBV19,TGTGCCAGTAGACCGTACGGGGGCCTTACACATAACTATGGCTACACCTTC,CASRPYGGLTHNYGYTF
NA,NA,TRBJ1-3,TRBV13,TGTGCCAGCAGCCAAGGGTCCCGAAAGGGAAACACCATATATTTT,CASSQGSRKGNTIYF
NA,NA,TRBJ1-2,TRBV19,TGTGCCAGTACCCAGAATCGGGTCGGCTACACCTTC,CASTQNRVGYTF
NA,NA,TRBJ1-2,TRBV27,TGTGCCAGCAGTTTAACAGCGCTAAGCTATGGCTACACCTTC,CASSLTALSYGYTF
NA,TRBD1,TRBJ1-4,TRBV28,TGTGCCAGCAGTTTAGTCGGACAGGGGTTTGAAAAACTGTTTTTT,CASSLVGQGFEKLFF
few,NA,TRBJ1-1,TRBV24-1,TGTGCCTCTTTGGGGCCGACAGGAATGAACACTGAAGCTTTCTTT,CASLGPTGMNTEAFF
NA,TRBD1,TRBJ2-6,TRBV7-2,TGTGCCAGCAGCCGGACAGGGTCTGGGGCCAACGTCCTGACTTTC,CASSRTGSGANVLTF
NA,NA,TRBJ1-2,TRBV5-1,TGCGCCAGCAGCCCGGAACCGGGGCCTGGAGTCTATGGCTACACCTTC,CASSPEPGPGVYGYTF
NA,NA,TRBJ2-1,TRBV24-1,TGTGCCACCAGTGAGACAGACAGAACGAAGCAGTTCTTC,CATSETDRTKQFF
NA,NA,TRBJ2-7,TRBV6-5,TGTGCCAGCAGCCCATCTCAAGGACAACGGTACTTC,CASSPSQGQRYF
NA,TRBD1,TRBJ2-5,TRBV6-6,TGTGCCAGCAGTTTAACAGGGGACCAAGAGACCCAGTACTTC,CASSLTGDQETQYF
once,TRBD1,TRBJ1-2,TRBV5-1,TGCGCCAGCAGCTCGACAGGGGGCGACTATGGCTACACCTTC,CASSSTGGDYGYTF
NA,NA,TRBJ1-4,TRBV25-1,TGTGCCAGCAGGGACACCGCAACTAATGAAAAACTGTTTTTT,CASRDTATNEKLFF